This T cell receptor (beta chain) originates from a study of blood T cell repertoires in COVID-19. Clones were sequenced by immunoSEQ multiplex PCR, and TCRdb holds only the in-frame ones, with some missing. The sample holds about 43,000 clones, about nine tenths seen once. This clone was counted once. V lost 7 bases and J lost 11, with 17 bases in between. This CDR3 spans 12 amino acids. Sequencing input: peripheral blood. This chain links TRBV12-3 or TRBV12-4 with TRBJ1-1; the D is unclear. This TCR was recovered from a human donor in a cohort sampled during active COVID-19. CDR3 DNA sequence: TGTGCCAGCACCAAAGGTAGGGAGGTGGCTTTCTTT. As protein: CASTKGREVAFF.